This T cell receptor beta chain appears in the sequencing data of a study of shared clonotypes between healthy human individuals. TCRdb's copy holds only in-frame clones and misses some; the assay was immunoSEQ multiplex PCR. The sample carries some 380,000 clones, just over 95% recorded once. Germline V gene lookup returns CDR1 ENHRY and CDR2 SYGVKD. Trimming pared 7 bases from V and 5 bases from J, leaving 14 bases between. The CDR3 extends over 13 amino acids. The sequence was obtained from a man younger than 45 in good health. The genes are TRBV10-3 and TRBJ2-5; D may be TRBD1 (6 bases). The sample comprised memory CD8+ T cells sorted from blood. Subset given: CD45RO+ cells pooled with CCR7-negative TemRA cells. In nucleotides, the CDR3 is TGTGCCATCACAGGGGTCTTCGGGGAGACCCAGTACTTC. It is translated as CAITGVFGETQYF.